Below, one T cell receptor (beta chain) is given with its context. The CDR3 is 21 residues long. The germline V gene has CDR1 SGHRS and CDR2 YFSETQ. Deletions cut 5 bases from V and 5 bases from J, with 35 bases between. These data come from a study of technical replicates of blood from a few donors. The table came from immunoSEQ multiplex PCR; TCRdb's copy has only in-frame clones and leaves some out. The sample has 75,000 to 100,000 clones, 90% to 95% seen once; the top ten hold 0.25%. The TCR comes from a human donor in good health. The chain combines TRBV5-1 with TRBJ1-3; weak D call: TRBD1 (6 bases). Sequences were obtained from T cells isolated from PBMCs. In DNA form, the CDR3 reads TGCGCCAGCAGACCCCTCGGGGGGGACACAAAGGGGTTTTTCGATCGAAACACCATATATTTT. Residues: CASRPLGGDTKGFFDRNTIYF.